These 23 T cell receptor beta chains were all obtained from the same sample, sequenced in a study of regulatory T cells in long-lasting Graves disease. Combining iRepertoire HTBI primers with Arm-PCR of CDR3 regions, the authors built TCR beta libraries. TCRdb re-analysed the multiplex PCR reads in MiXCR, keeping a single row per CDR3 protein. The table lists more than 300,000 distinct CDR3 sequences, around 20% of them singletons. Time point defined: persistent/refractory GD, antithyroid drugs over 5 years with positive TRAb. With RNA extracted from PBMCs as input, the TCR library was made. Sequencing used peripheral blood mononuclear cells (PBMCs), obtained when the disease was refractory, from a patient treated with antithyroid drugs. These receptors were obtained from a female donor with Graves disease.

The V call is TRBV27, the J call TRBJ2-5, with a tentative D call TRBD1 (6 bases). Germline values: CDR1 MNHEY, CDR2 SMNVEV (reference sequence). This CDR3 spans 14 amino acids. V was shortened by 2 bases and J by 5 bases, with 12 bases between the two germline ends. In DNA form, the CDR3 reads TGTGCCAGCAGTTTACTCGGGACACGGGAGACCCAGTACTTC. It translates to CASSLLGTRETQYF.

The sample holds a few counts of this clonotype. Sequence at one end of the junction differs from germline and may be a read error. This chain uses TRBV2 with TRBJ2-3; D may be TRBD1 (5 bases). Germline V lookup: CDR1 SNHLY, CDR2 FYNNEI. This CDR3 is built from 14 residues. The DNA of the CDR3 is TGTGCCAGCAGTGAAGCGGGCACCGGCAGGGAAAATGTGTTT. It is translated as CASSEAGTGRENVF.

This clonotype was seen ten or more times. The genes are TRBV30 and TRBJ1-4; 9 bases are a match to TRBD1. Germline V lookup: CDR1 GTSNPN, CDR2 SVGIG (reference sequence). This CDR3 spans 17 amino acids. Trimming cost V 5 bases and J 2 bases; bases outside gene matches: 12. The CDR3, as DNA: TGTGCCTGGGGAGGGACAGGGAGGGGTTGGACTAATGAAAAACTGTTTTTT. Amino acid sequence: CAWGGTGRGWTNEKLFF. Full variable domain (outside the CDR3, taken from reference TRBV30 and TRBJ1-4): SQTIHQWPATLVQPVGSPLSLECTVEGTSNPNLYWYRQAAGRGLQLLFYSVGIGQISSEVPQNLSASRPQDRQFILSSKKLLLSDSGFYLCAWGGTGRGWTNEKLFFGSGTQLSVL.

DNA for the CDR3: TGCAGTGCCCAAGGGACTAGCGGGATCCAAGAGACCCAGTACTTC. Translated: CSAQGTSGIQETQYF. The chain couples TRBV20-1 to TRBJ2-5; 13 bases agree with TRBD2. CDR1 is DFQATT and CDR2 is SNEGSKA in the germline V gene (reference sequence). The CDR3 has 15 residues. The V gene end was trimmed by 6 bases and the J gene end by 1 base; junction bases not matched to a gene: 5.

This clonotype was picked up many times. Here the CDR3 reads CASSYRGGHGYTF. CDR3 coding DNA: TGTGCCAGCAGTTACCGGGGAGGTCATGGCTACACCTTC. This chain uses TRBV6-5 with TRBJ1-2; D uncertain. V lost 2 bases and J 6 bases, leaving 10 bases between the germline ends. This CDR3 has 13 residues. CDR1 is MNHEY and CDR2 is SVGAGI in the germline V gene.

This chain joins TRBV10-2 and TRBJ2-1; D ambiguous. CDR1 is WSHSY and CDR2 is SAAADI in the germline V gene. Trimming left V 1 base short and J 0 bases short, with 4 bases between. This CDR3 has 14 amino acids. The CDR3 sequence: CASSEYSSYNEQFF. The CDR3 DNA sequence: TGCGCCAGCAGTGAGTATAGCTCCTACAATGAGCAGTTCTTC.

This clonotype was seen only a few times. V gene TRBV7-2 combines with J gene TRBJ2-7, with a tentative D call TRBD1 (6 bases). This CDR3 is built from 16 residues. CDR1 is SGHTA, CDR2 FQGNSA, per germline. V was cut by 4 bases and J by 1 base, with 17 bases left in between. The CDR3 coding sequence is TGTGCCAGCAGCTCCACTGGGGGCGCAGGATCCTACGAGCAGTACTTC. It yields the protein CASSSTGGAGSYEQYF.

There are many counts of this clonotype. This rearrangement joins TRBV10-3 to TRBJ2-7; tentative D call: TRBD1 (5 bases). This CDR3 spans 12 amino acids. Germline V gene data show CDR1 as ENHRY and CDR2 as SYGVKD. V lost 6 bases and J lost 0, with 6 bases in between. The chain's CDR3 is CAIRDNSYEQYF. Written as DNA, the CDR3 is TGTGCCATCAGGGACAACTCCTACGAGCAGTACTTC.

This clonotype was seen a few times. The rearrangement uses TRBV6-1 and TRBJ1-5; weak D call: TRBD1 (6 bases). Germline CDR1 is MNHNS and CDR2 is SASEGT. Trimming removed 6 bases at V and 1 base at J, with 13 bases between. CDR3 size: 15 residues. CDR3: CASRDSGTSNQPQHF. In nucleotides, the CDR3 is TGTGCCAGCAGGGACTCCGGGACAAGCAATCAGCCCCAGCATTTT.

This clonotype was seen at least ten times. CDR3 region: CASSPENQHEKLFF. CDR3 DNA: TGTGCCAGTAGTCCGGAGAACCAACATGAAAAACTGTTTTTT. The chain recombines TRBV19 with TRBJ1-4; D ambiguous. This CDR3 contains 14 residues. Trimming removed 5 bases at V and 6 bases at J, with 13 bases between. The germline V gene encodes CDR1 LNHDA and CDR2 SQIVND (reference sequence).

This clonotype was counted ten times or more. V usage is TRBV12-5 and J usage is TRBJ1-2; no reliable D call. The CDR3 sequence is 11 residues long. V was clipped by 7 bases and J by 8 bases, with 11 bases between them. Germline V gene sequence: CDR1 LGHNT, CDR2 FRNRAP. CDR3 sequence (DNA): TGTGCTAGTGATGGGAAAGGAGGCTACACCTTC. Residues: CASDGKGGYTF.

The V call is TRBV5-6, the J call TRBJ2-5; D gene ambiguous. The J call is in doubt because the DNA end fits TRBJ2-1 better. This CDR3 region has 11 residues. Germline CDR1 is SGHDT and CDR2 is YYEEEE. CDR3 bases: TGTGCCAGCAGCGTGGAGCATGAGCAGTTCTTC. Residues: CASSVEHEQFF.

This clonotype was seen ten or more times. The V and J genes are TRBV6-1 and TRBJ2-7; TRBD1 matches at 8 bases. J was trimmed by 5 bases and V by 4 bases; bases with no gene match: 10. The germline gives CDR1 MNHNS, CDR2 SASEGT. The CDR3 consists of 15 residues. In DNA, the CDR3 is TGTGCCAGCAGTGTTGTACAGGGGGGATATCACGAGCAGTACTTC. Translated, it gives CASSVVQGGYHEQYF.

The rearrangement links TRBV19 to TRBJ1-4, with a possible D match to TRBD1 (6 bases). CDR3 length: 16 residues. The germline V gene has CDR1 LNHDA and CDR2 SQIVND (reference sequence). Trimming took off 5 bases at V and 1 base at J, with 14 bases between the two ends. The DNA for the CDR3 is TGTGCCAGTAGTGAACTCAGGGGCGGAACTAATGAAAAACTGTTTTTT. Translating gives CASSELRGGTNEKLFF.

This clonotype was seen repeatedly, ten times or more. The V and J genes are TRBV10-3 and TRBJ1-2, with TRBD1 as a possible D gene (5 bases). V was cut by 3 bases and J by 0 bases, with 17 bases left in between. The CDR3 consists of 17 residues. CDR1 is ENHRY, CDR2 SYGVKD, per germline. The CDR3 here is CAISEWQGSESNYGYTF. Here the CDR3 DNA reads TGTGCCATCAGTGAATGGCAGGGTTCGGAGTCTAACTATGGCTACACCTTC.

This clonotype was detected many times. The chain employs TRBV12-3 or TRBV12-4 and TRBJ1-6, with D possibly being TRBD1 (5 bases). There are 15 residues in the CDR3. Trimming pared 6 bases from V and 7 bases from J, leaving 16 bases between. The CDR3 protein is CASRGTVQRNSPLHF. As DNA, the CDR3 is TGTGCCAGCAGGGGGACCGTCCAGAGGAATTCACCCCTCCACTTT.

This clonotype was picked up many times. This CDR3 is CASSLGQDGYTF. In DNA, the CDR3 is TGCGCCAGCAGCTTGGGACAGGATGGCTACACCTTC. The J gene is TRBJ1-2, the V gene TRBV5-1; tentative D call: TRBD1 (6 bases). V shed 0 bases and J shed 6 bases, with 6 bases lying between them. The CDR3 runs to 12 residues. CDR1 is SGHRS and CDR2 is YFSETQ in the germline V gene. The complete variable domain, with remaining parts taken from reference TRBV5-1 and TRBJ1-2, reads KAGVTQTPRYLIKTRGQQVTLSCSPISGHRSVSWYQQTPGQGLQFLFEYFSETQRNKGNFPGRFSGRQFSNSRSEMNVSTLELGDSALYLCASSLGQDGYTFGSGTRLTVV.

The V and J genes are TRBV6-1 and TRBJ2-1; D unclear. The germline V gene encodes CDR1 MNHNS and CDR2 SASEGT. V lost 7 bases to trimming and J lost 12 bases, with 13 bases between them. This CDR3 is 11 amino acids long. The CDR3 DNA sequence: TGTGCCAGCATCCTTGATGGAATGCAGTTCTTC. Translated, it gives CASILDGMQFF.

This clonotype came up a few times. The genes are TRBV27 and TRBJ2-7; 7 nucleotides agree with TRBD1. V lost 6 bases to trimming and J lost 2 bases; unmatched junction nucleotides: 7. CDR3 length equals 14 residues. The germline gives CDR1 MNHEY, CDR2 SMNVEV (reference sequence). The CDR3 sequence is CASSLRDRAYEQYF. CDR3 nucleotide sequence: TGTGCCAGCAGCTTGAGAGACAGGGCCTACGAGCAGTACTTC.

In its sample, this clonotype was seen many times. As DNA, the CDR3 is TGCAGCGTTGGGGTTCCAGAGACCCAGTACTTC. It is translated as CSVGVPETQYF. The chain is built from TRBV29-1 and TRBJ2-5; D remains ambiguous. The CDR3 covers 11 residues. The V gene lost 4 bases and the J gene lost 4 bases, with 7 bases spanning the gap. Germline CDR1 is SQVTM and CDR2 is ANQGSEA.

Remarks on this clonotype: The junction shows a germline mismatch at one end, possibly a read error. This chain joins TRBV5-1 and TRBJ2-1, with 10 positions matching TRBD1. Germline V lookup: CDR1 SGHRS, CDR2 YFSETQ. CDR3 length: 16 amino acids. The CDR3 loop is CASSPVGQGVGNEQFF. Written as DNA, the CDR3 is TGTGCCAGCAGCCCGGTCGGACAGGGGGTGGGCAATGAGCAGTTCTTC.

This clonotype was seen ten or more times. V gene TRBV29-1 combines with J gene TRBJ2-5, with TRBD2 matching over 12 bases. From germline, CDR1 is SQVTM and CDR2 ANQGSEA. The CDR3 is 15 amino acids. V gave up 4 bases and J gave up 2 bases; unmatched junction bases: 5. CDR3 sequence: CSVVLAGGSQETQYF. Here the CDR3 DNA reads TGCAGCGTTGTCCTAGCGGGGGGGTCGCAAGAGACCCAGTACTTC.

The CDR3 DNA follows: TGTGCCAGCAGTGAAACAGGGTTTAGCGGCTCCGGGCAGTACTTC. Encoded protein: CASSETGFSGSGQYF. This chain links TRBV6-2 or TRBV6-3 with TRBJ2-7; tentatively, D is TRBD1 or TRBD2 (6 bases each). CDR1 is MNHEY, CDR2 SVGEGT, per germline. This CDR3 has 15 residues. The V end was cut by 5 bases, the J end by 9 bases, with 23 bases between.